The entry below describes one T cell receptor (beta chain). This clone's antigen is unknown. The gene names and germline sequences used here belong to the mouse. The read ends 4 residues early relative to the CDR3; the germline J gene fills the gap. Trimming takes 0 bases from V and 3 bases from J, and the germline ends sit 9 bases apart. There are 13 amino acids in the CDR3, from cysteine to phenylalanine inclusive. The CDR3 was read in part: 27 bases, with the frame set at base 1. CDR1 GKSSPN and CDR2 SITVG were looked up in the germline V gene. Pooled mouse cutaneous lymph node cells were stained for CD4, CD8alpha, NKG2D, NKG2ACE and other markers and were then sorted on a BD Influx. This entry belongs to a study of CD8+ T cells in alopecia areata (dated 2018 in TCRdb). Regarding the research as a whole: Female C3H/HeJ recipients, roughly 6-11 weeks old, were grafted with skin from C3H/HeJ donors with spontaneous alopecia (roughly 6-12 months old). High-throughput TCRbeta sequencing was used to examine T cell clonal expansion in alopecia areata in both the C3H/HeJ mouse model and human patients. In humans, TCRbeta sequencing was performed on scalp tissue and on sorted CD4+ and CD8+ peripheral blood T cells from healthy controls and from patients with patchy or totalis/universalis alopecia areata. Scalp clonality was compared across normal scalp (n=4), patchy alopecia areata scalp (n=8), and alopecia totalis/universalis scalp (n=8). RNA came from the PAXgene miRNA kit for fixed scalp, the miRNeasy kit for PBMCs, and the RNeasy kit for mouse skin. TCRbeta CDR3 regions were amplified by immunoSEQ multiplex PCR using 35 Vbeta forward and 13 Jbeta reverse primers.

Overall study outcomes, separate from this receptor: Shared TCR sequences between patients were less evident than in mice, which may be partly attributable to HLA diversity in the patient population. Lesional scalp, especially in alopecia totalis/universalis, showed higher clonality and more expanded CD8+ clones than normal scalp, suggesting antigenic drive. Unlike mouse skin, which is dominated by gammadelta T cells, normal human skin has resident alphabeta T cells that are also sequenced, and this complicates analysis of the scalp TCR repertoire.

The library was produced with the immunoSEQ multiplex PCR assay. RNA was extracted from all samples and reverse transcribed into cDNA as template for TCR sequencing. SuperScript III was used for first-strand cDNA synthesis, primed with a 2:1 mix of oligo-dT and random hexamers. A synthetic immune receptor repertoire was used to gauge amplification bias, and whatever bias remained was removed computationally. Sequencing of the libraries was done on Illumina HiSeq with 60 bp reads that cover the CDR3, reading from J toward V. In the original analysis: After raw reads were preprocessed to remove errors, the CDR3 was defined following IMGT conventions as running from the conserved cysteine to phenylalanine. Clonality was computed by normalizing Shannon entropy by log2 of the number of productive unique TCRs and subtracting the result from 1. Whether each scalp clone was CD4 or CD8 was inferred by checking scalp TCRbeta sequences against the CD4 and CD8 repertoires from sorted blood. Entries here come from immuneACCESS through TCRdb and include only in-frame sequences with V and J called. Some clones fail to appear in such tables; in the studies checked, an unresolved V gene covers under half of the shortfall, and the cause of the remainder is unknown. V, J and clone size reflect that table, while D and trimming were determined from the DNA. This sample shows 20,000 or so clones, and none of them turns up only once. Jointly, the top ten make up 31% of the sample.

This clonotype originated in a C3H/HeJ mouse with alopecia areata. This mouse strain bears the MHC haplotype H2-k. Sequencing used CD8+ T cells sorted from a lymph node. This chain is built from TRBV31 and TRBJ2-7; possibly the D gene is TRBD1, per 6 matching bases. The covered CDR3 bases are TGTGCCTGGAGTCTAGAGGGGGTCTAT. Its protein reads: CAWSLEGVY. The full CDR3 sequence reads CAWSLEGVYEQYF.